The next 14 T cell receptor beta chains were all read from a single sample in a study of shared clonotypes between healthy human individuals. Naive CD8 cells lacked CD45RO and underwent positive selection for CCR7, leaving out terminally differentiated effector memory CD45RA+ cells. Measured with immunoSEQ multiplex PCR; TCRdb has only the in-frame clones, and not every one. Of about 1,800,000 clones in the sample, just under 95% were seen once. Sequenced input: naive CD8+ T cells sorted from blood. Receptor source: a young man in good health.

DNA for the CDR3: TGTGCCAGCAGTTACAGGTTAAAGGATGAAAAACTGTTTTTT. It yields the protein CASSYRLKDEKLFF. This rearrangement joins TRBV28 to TRBJ1-4; a possible D gene is TRBD1 (5 bases). This CDR3 contains 14 residues. CDR1 and CDR2 from the germline V gene are MDHEN and SYDVKM. V was trimmed by 4 bases and J by 6 bases, leaving 12 bases between them.

This chain's CDR3 is CASSLRTGNEQFF. CDR3 sequence (DNA): TGCGCCAGCAGCCTAAGGACTGGAAATGAGCAGTTCTTC. The V call is TRBV4-3, the J call TRBJ2-1; tentatively, D is TRBD2 (5 bases). There are 13 residues in the CDR3. The V and J ends lost 4 bases and 7 bases respectively, with 11 bases between them. Germline lookup yields CDR1 LGHNA and CDR2 YSLEER.

J is TRBJ2-1 and V is TRBV2, with 7 bases aligning to TRBD2. The V gene's germline CDR1 is SNHLY and CDR2 FYNNEI. The CDR3 contains 14 residues. The V and J ends lost 10 bases and 0 bases, in that order; junction bases with no gene match: 6. The CDR3 region has the DNA TGTGCCACCGAAGCGGGATTCTCCTACAATGAGCAGTTCTTC. This encodes CATEAGFSYNEQFF.

The genes are TRBV27 and TRBJ1-5; D is unresolved. This CDR3 contains 13 residues. V gave up 2 bases and J gave up 9 bases, with 11 bases separating them. The germline CDR1 and CDR2 sequences are MNHEY and SMNVEV (reference sequence). The CDR3 nucleotides read TGTGCCAGCAGTTTAGCTATCGGGCCGCCCCAGCATTTT. Translating it yields CASSLAIGPPQHF.

The V call is TRBV27, the J call TRBJ2-1; no definite D call. The V gene's germline CDR1 is MNHEY and CDR2 SMNVEV (reference sequence). V was trimmed by 1 base and J by 8 bases, leaving 12 bases between them. The CDR3 has 14 residues. The CDR3 DNA reads as TGTGCCAGCAGTTTATGGACGGGTCTAGATGAGCAGTTCTTC. It encodes CASSLWTGLDEQFF.

This clone was counted a single time. Other DNA sequences of this sample code for an identical CDR3. CDR3 nucleotides: TGTGCCAGCAGCGAGGGGACAGATACGCAGTATTTT. Protein product: CASSEGTDTQYF. V usage is TRBV5-4 and J usage is TRBJ2-3; D may match TRBD1 or TRBD2 (5 bases each). V was clipped by 4 bases and J by 3 bases, with 6 bases between them. This CDR3 has 12 amino acids. Germline CDR1 SGHNT, CDR2 YYREEE (reference sequence).

V usage is TRBV9 and J usage is TRBJ1-2, with unresolved D. Trimming left V 3 bases short and J 6 bases short, with 15 bases between. The CDR3 loop spans 14 amino acids. Germline loops: CDR1 SGDLS, CDR2 YYNGEE. The CDR3 DNA sequence: TGTGCCAGCAGCGAATGGCAGTCTCTAGATGGCTACACCTTC. This encodes CASSEWQSLDGYTF.

The chain recombines TRBV27 with TRBJ2-5; D perhaps matches TRBD1 (5 bases). Germline V CDR1 and CDR2: MNHEY, SMNVEV (reference sequence). There are 17 residues in the CDR3. Deletions cut 5 bases from V and 5 bases from J, with 24 bases between. As DNA, the CDR3 is TGTGCCAGCAGTCTCCTACCTTCCAGGGCCCAAGGGGAGACCCAGTACTTC. Translation: CASSLLPSRAQGETQYF.

The chain is built from TRBV4-1 and TRBJ1-2; tentative D call: TRBD1 (6 bases). Germline loops: CDR1 MGHRA, CDR2 YSYEKL. V lost 1 base to trimming and J lost 0 bases, with 12 bases between them. The CDR3 length is 16 residues. CDR3 protein: CASSQVTGTTNYGYTF. The CDR3 coding sequence is TGCGCCAGCAGCCAAGTCACAGGGACGACTAACTATGGCTACACCTTC.

V is TRBV28 and J is TRBJ1-1; no clear D. The CDR3 is 13 amino acids. The germline V gene has CDR1 MDHEN and CDR2 SYDVKM. Trimming pared 2 bases from V and 5 bases from J, leaving 9 bases between. CDR3 region: CASSLIGRTEAFF. The CDR3 nucleotides are TGTGCCAGCAGTTTAATAGGGAGGACTGAAGCTTTCTTT. The variable domain in full, with the rest retrieved from reference TRBV28 and TRBJ1-1, is DVKVTQSSRYLVKRTGEKVFLECVQDMDHENMFWYRQDPGLGLRLIYFSYDVKMKEKGDIPEGYSVSREKKERFSLILESASTNQTSMYLCASSLIGRTEAFFGQGTRLTVV.

The chain employs TRBV4-1 and TRBJ2-2, with D possibly TRBD2 on 6 matching bases. V was pared by 3 bases and J by 0 bases, with 14 bases between. CDR1 is MGHRA, CDR2 YSYEKL, per germline. The length of the CDR3 is 17 residues. CDR3 amino acids: CASSQPPGETNTGELFF. The CDR3 bases are TGCGCCAGCAGCCAGCCTCCGGGAGAAACGAACACCGGGGAGCTGTTTTTT.

This chain joins TRBV11-2 and TRBJ2-7, with 8 bases identical to TRBD2. Germline CDR1 reads SGHAT; CDR2 reads FQNNGV. V trimming: 3 bases; J trimming: 1 base; junction bases outside the gene matches: 5. This CDR3 has 15 residues. The CDR3 nucleotides are TGTGCCAGCAGCTTTGAGGCGGGGGGTTCCTACGAGCAGTACTTC. Translating gives CASSFEAGGSYEQYF.

The rearrangement links TRBV5-4 to TRBJ1-1; TRBD1 agrees at 7 bases. V lost 4 bases, J lost 0 bases, and 15 bases stayed unmatched. Germline V gene sequence: CDR1 SGHNT, CDR2 YYREEE (reference sequence). This CDR3 is 18 amino acids long. This CDR3 reads CASSRGQAWGGMNTEAFF. As DNA, the CDR3 is TGTGCCAGCAGCAGAGGACAGGCTTGGGGGGGTATGAACACTGAAGCTTTCTTT. Looking up the rest from reference TRBV5-4 and TRBJ1-1 gives the full variable domain: ETGVTQSPTHLIKTRGQQVTLRCSSQSGHNTVSWYQQALGQGPQFIFQYYREEENGRGNFPPRFSGLQFPNYSSELNVNALELDDSALYLCASSRGQAWGGMNTEAFFGQGTRLTVV.

The chain employs TRBV2 and TRBJ2-7; the D is unclear. Trimming left V 3 bases short and J 0 bases short, with 9 bases between. Germline V CDR1 and CDR2: SNHLY, FYNNEI. The CDR3 sequence is 14 residues long. For the CDR3, the DNA is TGTGCCAGCAGTGATGACCGATACTCCTACGAGCAGTACTTC. Protein sequence: CASSDDRYSYEQYF. Variable domain in full (rest from reference TRBV2 and TRBJ2-7): EPEVTQTPSHQVTQMGQEVILRCVPISNHLYFYWYRQILGQKVEFLVSFYNNEISEKSEIFDDQFSVERPDGSNFTLKIRSTKLEDSAMYFCASSDDRYSYEQYFGPGTRLTVT.